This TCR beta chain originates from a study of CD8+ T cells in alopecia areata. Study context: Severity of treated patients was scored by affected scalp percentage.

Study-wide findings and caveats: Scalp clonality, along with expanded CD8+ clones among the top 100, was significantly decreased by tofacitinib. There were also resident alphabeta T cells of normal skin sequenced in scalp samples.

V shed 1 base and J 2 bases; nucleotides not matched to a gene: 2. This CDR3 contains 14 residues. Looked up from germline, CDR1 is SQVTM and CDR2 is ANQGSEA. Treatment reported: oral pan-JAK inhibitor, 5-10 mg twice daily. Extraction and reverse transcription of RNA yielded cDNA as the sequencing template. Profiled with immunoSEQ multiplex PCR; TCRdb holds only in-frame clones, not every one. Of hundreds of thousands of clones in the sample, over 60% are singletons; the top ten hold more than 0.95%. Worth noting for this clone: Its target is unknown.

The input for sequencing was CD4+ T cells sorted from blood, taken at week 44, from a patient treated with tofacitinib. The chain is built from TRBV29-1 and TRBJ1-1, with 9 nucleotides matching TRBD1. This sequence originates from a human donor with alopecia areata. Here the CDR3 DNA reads TGCAGCGTTGAAGTACAGGGGGCCAACACTGAAGCTTTCTTT. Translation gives CSVEVQGANTEAFF.